This T cell receptor (beta chain) was identified during a study of blood T cell repertoires in COVID-19. Overall study: The analysed material was cDNA or gDNA that came from T cells, B-cell-depleted T cells, or PBMCs.

This clone was detected only a few times. CDR1 and CDR2 from the germline V gene are MNHEY and SVGEGT. The CDR3 length is 13 residues. Trimming cost V 4 bases and J 6 bases, with 11 bases left between them. Generated by immunoSEQ multiplex PCR, the TCRdb table keeps only in-frame clones and is missing some. The table lists about 150,000 clones, 65% to 90% of them singletons, with roughly 3.4% in the top ten. The V gene is TRBV6-2 or TRBV6-3, the J gene TRBJ2-3; D may be TRBD2 (5 bases). The material sequenced was peripheral blood. The sequence derives from a man between 65 and 85 years old with acute or convalescent COVID-19. The CDR3 protein is CASSSPRGDTQYF. In nucleotides, the CDR3 is TGTGCCAGCAGTTCCCCGCGCGGGGATACGCAGTATTTT.